One sample yielded the 5 T cell receptor beta chains listed below, sequenced in a study of T-cell memory formation after mild COVID-19. Each CDR3 protein gets one entry after TCRdb re-called the 5' RACE reads with MiXCR. The sample consists of nearly 250,000 distinct CDR3 sequences, roughly 14% of them appearing once. The sequenced material came from PBMCs or a T cell subset sorted from them (not recorded which). The receptors were sampled from an adult woman who had mild COVID-19 (a few samples of this study predate the infection). Cell type and time point are not known.

This chain links TRBV6-5 with TRBJ1-1; D remains ambiguous. The CDR3 is 14 residues long. Germline lookup yields CDR1 MNHEY and CDR2 SVGAGI. V dropped 5 bases and J dropped 0 bases, with 10 bases sitting between them. The CDR3 nucleotides read TGTGCCAGCAGTCAAAGGACGGTGAACACTGAAGCTTTCTTT. Protein: CASSQRTVNTEAFF.

The V gene is TRBV6-6, the J gene TRBJ2-1; TRBD1 is a possible D gene (5 bases). V lost 6 bases and J 6 bases, leaving 12 bases between the germline ends. The germline V gene encodes CDR1 MNHNY and CDR2 SVGAGI (reference sequence). CDR3 length: 13 residues. The CDR3 nucleotides read TGTGCCAGCAGAACAGGTGCCGGCAATGAGCAGTTCTTC. It codes for CASRTGAGNEQFF.

The genes are TRBV6-1 and TRBJ1-1; no reliable D call. The CDR3 has 13 amino acids. V lost 1 base and J lost 1, with 4 bases in between. Germline V gene data show CDR1 as MNHNS and CDR2 as SASEGT. The CDR3 spells CASSEGRNTEAFF. CDR3 nucleotide sequence: TGTGCCAGCAGTGAAGGGCGGAACACTGAAGCTTTCTTT.

This clonotype was seen many times. The chain recombines TRBV20-1 with TRBJ2-7; 8 nucleotides align to TRBD1. Per the germline V gene, CDR1 is DFQATT and CDR2 is SNEGSKA (reference sequence). V lost 1 base to trimming and J lost 5 bases; unmatched junction nucleotides: 7. The CDR3 covers 14 residues. The CDR3 DNA sequence: TGCAGTGCTAGAGTCTCAGGGGGCGCAGACGAGCAGTACTTC. This gives the protein CSARVSGGADEQYF.

The CDR3 region has the DNA TGTGCCAGCAGCTTAGGAGACTTTTGGGACACCATATATTTT. Translating gives CASSLGDFWDTIYF. The chain employs TRBV7-9 and TRBJ1-3; D ambiguous. This CDR3 contains 14 residues. V gave up 1 base and J gave up 8 bases, with 12 bases separating them. Germline lookup yields CDR1 SEHNR and CDR2 FQNEAQ (reference sequence).